Listed here are 5 T cell receptor beta chains from one sample, sequenced in a study of T cell repertoires and HLA-DP antigens. The antigens for these receptors are not known. Profiling relied on immunoSEQ multiplex PCR, and the TCRdb table lists in-frame clones only, not all of them. The sample records about 73,000 clones, around 80% being singletons. What was sequenced was CD4+ T cells from PBMCs. The origin of the receptors is a man between 60 and 70 years old in good health and CMV-seronegative.

The chain links TRBV11-2 to TRBJ1-1; D not certain. Germline V gene data show CDR1 as SGHAT and CDR2 as FQNNGV. With 4 bases removed from V and 6 bases from J, the gap between germline ends came to 9 bases. This CDR3 comprises 12 residues. The CDR3 is CASSWEASEAFF. CDR3 bases: TGTGCCAGCAGCTGGGAAGCTTCTGAAGCTTTCTTT.

V is TRBV18 and J is TRBJ2-4; D perhaps matches TRBD2 (6 bases). The CDR3 is 14 residues long. The ends were cut back, 2 bases at V and 8 bases at J, with 13 bases in the middle. Germline CDR1 KGHSH, CDR2 LQKENI. DNA for the CDR3: TGTGCCAGCTCACCAGTCACGGGAGTGGACATTCAGTACTTC. Its protein product is CASSPVTGVDIQYF.

This chain connects TRBV19 to TRBJ2-3, with D maybe TRBD1 (5 bases). The CDR3 has 16 amino acids. Trimming removed 4 bases at V and 0 bases at J, with 14 bases between. Germline V lookup: CDR1 LNHDA, CDR2 SQIVND (reference sequence). CDR3 in amino acids: CASSRRQTASTDTQYF. CDR3 DNA: TGTGCCAGTAGTAGGAGACAGACCGCTAGCACAGATACGCAGTATTTT.

The rearrangement joins TRBV4-1 to TRBJ1-2, with a tentative D call TRBD1 (5 bases). The germline gives CDR1 MGHRA, CDR2 YSYEKL. The CDR3 has 16 residues. V lost 5 bases and J lost 4, with 20 bases in between. The CDR3 DNA is TGCGCCAGCAGCAATCTAAGGTCCGGGGGAAGCTATGGCTACACCTTC. Translated, it gives CASSNLRSGGSYGYTF.

The V and J genes are TRBV7-2 and TRBJ2-7, with D possibly TRBD1 on 6 matching bases. V shed 5 bases and J shed 6 bases, with 20 bases lying between them. CDR3 length: 15 residues. Germline V lookup: CDR1 SGHTA, CDR2 FQGNSA. CDR3 amino acids: CASSPGVNRAGEQYF. DNA for the CDR3: TGTGCCAGCAGCCCAGGAGTAAACAGGGCCGGCGAGCAGTACTTC.